Described below is a single T cell receptor beta chain sequence and its context. Its target is unknown. Just one base apart from a much larger clone, this may be a read error. TCRdb ran MiXCR on the PCR reads and lists one entry per CDR3 protein. This table holds under 650,000 distinct CDR3 sequences, just under 20% found once. This sample was taken from a study of molecular identifiers for immune sequencing clone quantification. For the study at large: Five aliquots were made in replicates from the RNA of approximately 20,000 or 98,000 naive CD8 cells, and four were sequenced. Overall study findings and caveats: Identical TCR molecules sharing a barcode could underestimate highly expanded clone sizes. In CMV-specific effectors, clones above 20 copies held over 99% of molecules; naive, under 1%.

Sorted naive CD8 T cells were those defined as CD8+CD4-CCR7+CD45RA+. The sequenced sample consisted of naive CD8+ T cells from blood, with Jurkat cell RNA spiked in. Subset given: FACS-sorted CD8+CD4-CCR7+CD45RA+ naive T cells. The clonotype originates from a human donor in good health. Some libraries in this study had Jurkat cell RNA spiked in.

The CDR3 nucleotides read TGCAGTGCTAGAGACAGGGCGGGTACCTACGAGCAGTACTTC. Protein sequence: CSARDRAGTYEQYF. The chain couples TRBV20-1 to TRBJ2-7; D could derive from TRBD1 or TRBD2 (5 bases each). V was trimmed by 0 bases and J by 2 bases, leaving 11 bases between them. The germline V gene encodes CDR1 DFQATT and CDR2 SNEGSKA (reference sequence). The CDR3 has 14 amino acids.